Below are 24 T cell receptor beta chains sequenced from a single sample in a study of T cells in Graves' hyperthyroidism and ophthalmopathy. RNA transcripts provided the source from which TCR beta CDR3 regions were amplified. HTBI primers were used for first-round RT-PCR of the TCR CDR3. One entry per CDR3 protein results from TCRdb running MiXCR on the multiplex PCR reads. The table records approximately 400,000 distinct CDR3 sequences, just under 25% of them present only once. Sequencing input: blood. All receptors come from a man in his fifties or sixties with Graves' hyperthyroidism.

The V call is TRBV6-2 or TRBV6-3, the J call TRBJ2-7, with TRBD1 identical over 8 bases. The CDR3 contains 18 residues. The germline CDR1 and CDR2 sequences are MNHEY and SVGEGT. V was clipped by 2 bases and J by 0 bases; unmatched bases: 12. The CDR3 spells CASSYPLIPGQDSYEQYF. CDR3 nucleotide sequence: TGTGCCAGCAGTTACCCCCTAATACCGGGACAGGACTCCTACGAGCAGTACTTC.

Only a few counts were recorded for this clonotype. This rearrangement joins TRBV7-8 to TRBJ2-7; D gene unclear. The CDR3 totals 15 residues. The germline V and J ends were trimmed by 1 base and 5 bases, with 15 bases remaining between them. Germline-derived CDR1 and CDR2 are SGHVS and FQNEAQ. The chain's CDR3 is CASSLEGGVGHEQYF. CDR3 coding DNA: TGTGCCAGCAGCTTAGAGGGTGGGGTTGGCCACGAGCAGTACTTC.

This clonotype was observed a few times. This chain links TRBV12-3 or TRBV12-4 with TRBJ1-5; TRBD1 agrees at 8 bases. The CDR3 runs 14 residues. V trimming: 6 bases; J trimming: 7 bases; junction bases outside the gene matches: 8. CDR3 bases: TGTGCCAGCAGCCAAGGACAGGGTAACCAGCCCCAGCATTTT. Encoded protein: CASSQGQGNQPQHF.

The rearrangement joins TRBV7-2 to TRBJ1-4; D may be TRBD1 (6 bases). The CDR3 runs to 15 residues. V dropped 5 bases and J dropped 8 bases, with 18 bases sitting between them. CDR1 is SGHTA, CDR2 FQGNSA, per germline. DNA of the CDR3: TGTGCCAGCAGCCCGCAGGGGTTGAGGCGGGAAAAACTGTTTTTT. This sequence encodes CASSPQGLRREKLFF. Together with reference TRBV7-2 and TRBJ1-4, the CDR3 gives the full variable domain: GAGVSQSPSNKVTEKGKDVELRCDPISGHTALYWYRQSLGQGLEFLIYFQGNSAPDKSGLPSDRFSAERTGGSVSTLTIQRTQQEDSAVYLCASSPQGLRREKLFFGSGTQLSVL.

This clonotype was detected a few times. V is TRBV28 and J is TRBJ2-7, with D possibly TRBD2 on 5 matching bases. The CDR3 covers 14 residues. CDR1 is MDHEN and CDR2 is SYDVKM in the germline V gene. Trimming shortened V by 5 bases and J by 5 bases, and 16 bases separated the two germline ends. The CDR3 DNA sequence: TGTGCCAGCAGTCCTCAGAGGGCAGTCAACGAGCAGTACTTC. Its protein product is CASSPQRAVNEQYF.

In this sample, this clonotype turned up a few times. The chain uses TRBV7-9 and TRBJ2-1; D is uncertain. Germline CDR1 and CDR2: SEHNR and FQNEAQ (reference sequence). The CDR3 has 12 residues. The V gene lost 5 bases and the J gene lost 9 bases, with 11 bases spanning the gap. Here the CDR3 reads CASSPNMIEQFF. CDR3 DNA sequence: TGTGCCAGCAGCCCGAACATGATTGAGCAGTTCTTC. The variable domain in full, with the rest retrieved from reference TRBV7-9 and TRBJ2-1, is DTGVSQNPRHKITKRGQNVTFRCDPISEHNRLYWYRQTLGQGPEFLTYFQNEAQLEKSRLLSDRFSAERPKGSFSTLEIQRTEQGDSAMYLCASSPNMIEQFFGPGTRLTVL.

The CDR3 sequence: CASSDSARQATYEQYF. CDR3 in DNA: TGTGCCAGCAGTGACTCAGCGAGACAGGCTACCTACGAGCAGTACTTC. The rearrangement joins TRBV6-4 to TRBJ2-7; tentatively, D is TRBD1 (6 bases). CDR3 length: 16 residues. V was pared by 0 bases and J by 2 bases, with 14 bases between. Per germline, CDR1 MRHNA and CDR2 SNTAGT.

The rearrangement joins TRBV27 to TRBJ2-3; unclear D gene. Germline loops: CDR1 MNHEY, CDR2 SMNVEV (reference sequence). The CDR3 contains 17 residues. Trimming shortened V by 0 bases and J by 0 bases, and 13 bases separated the two germline ends. The CDR3 region is CASSLSAASTSTDTQYF. The CDR3 nucleotides are TGTGCCAGCAGTTTATCTGCAGCCTCTACCAGCACAGATACGCAGTATTTT.

The V and J genes are TRBV14 and TRBJ1-4, with unresolved D. Trimming stripped 4 bases from V and 11 bases from J, with 8 bases between. Germline V gene sequence: CDR1 SGHDN, CDR2 FVKESK. This CDR3 is 11 amino acids long. In DNA, the CDR3 is TGTGCCAGCAGCCGACGAGAGAAACTGTTTTTT. Translation gives CASSRREKLFF.

This clonotype occurred many times. The chain recombines TRBV11-3 with TRBJ2-5, with a weak D call TRBD2 (5 bases). V lost 0 bases and J lost 6, with 8 bases in between. The germline V gene encodes CDR1 SGHNT and CDR2 YENEEA. The CDR3 is 13 residues long. The CDR3 sequence: CASSLDRGQTQYF. CDR3 DNA sequence: TGTGCCAGCAGCTTAGATCGGGGTCAGACCCAGTACTTC.

The chain employs TRBV5-1 and TRBJ1-2; tentative D call: TRBD1 (5 bases). The germline V gene encodes CDR1 SGHRS and CDR2 YFSETQ. The CDR3 contains 13 residues. The V gene lost 1 base and the J gene lost 8 bases, with 12 bases spanning the gap. CDR3 in amino acids: CASSLMGENGYTF. As DNA, the CDR3 is TGCGCCAGCAGCTTGATGGGGGAGAACGGCTACACCTTC. The full variable domain, its missing parts supplied by reference TRBV5-1 and TRBJ1-2, is KAGVTQTPRYLIKTRGQQVTLSCSPISGHRSVSWYQQTPGQGLQFLFEYFSETQRNKGNFPGRFSGRQFSNSRSEMNVSTLELGDSALYLCASSLMGENGYTFGSGTRLTVV.

The rearrangement links TRBV11-1 to TRBJ2-7, with a weak D call TRBD2 (6 bases). Deletions cut 4 bases from V and 6 bases from J, with 13 bases between. This CDR3 has 13 residues. Germline lookup yields CDR1 SGHAT and CDR2 FQDESV (reference sequence). The CDR3 DNA follows: TGTGCCAGCAGCTCAGCGGGCTCGCTCGAGCAGTACTTC. Amino acid sequence: CASSSAGSLEQYF.

This clonotype occurred many times. The V call is TRBV2, the J call TRBJ1-5, with 8 bases fitting TRBD1. The V segment lost 1 base and the J segment 7 bases; nucleotides outside the gene matches: 6. CDR1 is SNHLY and CDR2 is FYNNEI in the germline V gene. The CDR3 sequence is 15 residues long. CDR3 in DNA: TGTGCCAGCAGTGAAGAGAGGACAGGGTGGCAGCCCCAGCATTTT. This codes for CASSEERTGWQPQHF.

The chain carries TRBV30 and TRBJ1-5; D unclear. This CDR3 region has 17 residues. Germline V gives CDR1 GTSNPN, CDR2 SVGIG (reference sequence). V was cut by 2 bases and J by 0 bases, with 17 bases left in between. CDR3 nucleotides: TGTGCCTGGAGTAAAGGATTAGACTCGAATAGCAATCAGCCCCAGCATTTT. Encoded protein: CAWSKGLDSNSNQPQHF. Filled out from reference TRBV30 and TRBJ1-5, the complete variable domain reads SQTIHQWPATLVQPVGSPLSLECTVEGTSNPNLYWYRQAAGRGLQLLFYSVGIGQISSEVPQNLSASRPQDRQFILSSKKLLLSDSGFYLCAWSKGLDSNSNQPQHFGDGTRLSIL.

This clonotype was observed a few times. The chain combines TRBV11-2 with TRBJ2-2, with D perhaps matching TRBD2 (5 bases). The germline V gene has CDR1 SGHAT and CDR2 FQNNGV. There are 15 residues in the CDR3. V was pared by 8 bases and J by 7 bases, with 20 bases between. CDR3 region: CASGTEEAFGGELFF. As DNA, the CDR3 is TGTGCCAGCGGCACAGAGGAGGCCTTCGGCGGGGAGCTGTTTTTT.

This clonotype was picked up a small number of times. The CDR3 spells CASSHWGTEHSGQYF. Written as DNA, the CDR3 is TGTGCCAGCAGCCATTGGGGGACGGAGCATTCCGGGCAGTACTTC. The chain employs TRBV3-1 and TRBJ2-7; D possibly matches TRBD1 or TRBD2 (5 bases each). Germline V gene lookup returns CDR1 LGHDT and CDR2 YNNKEL (reference sequence). The CDR3 extends over 15 amino acids. Trimming removed 3 bases from V and 9 bases from J, with 21 bases in between.

The CDR3 region has the DNA TGTGCCAGCAGTTCGCGGACCCGTGCGGGCTACACCTTC. Its translation: CASSSRTRAGYTF. The J gene is TRBJ1-2, the V gene TRBV27; no clear D. The CDR3 runs 13 residues. Germline CDR1 is MNHEY and CDR2 is SMNVEV (reference sequence). Trimming took off 4 bases at V and 8 bases at J, with 14 bases between the two ends.

The genes are TRBV7-9 and TRBJ2-2; D is unclear. Germline CDR1 and CDR2: SEHNR and FQNEAQ (reference sequence). The CDR3 runs 15 residues. V was cut by 5 bases and J by 1 base, with 11 bases left in between. The chain's CDR3 is CASSTHSMNTGELFF. The CDR3 region has the DNA TGTGCCAGCAGCACCCACTCAATGAACACCGGGGAGCTGTTTTTT.

This sequence joins TRBV3-1 and TRBJ2-1; tentative D call: TRBD2 (6 bases). The CDR3 runs to 15 residues. The germline V and J ends were trimmed by 5 bases and 0 bases, with 11 bases remaining between them. CDR1 is LGHDT and CDR2 is YNNKEL in the germline V gene (reference sequence). CDR3 loop: CASSWGVSSYNEQFF. The CDR3 DNA reads TGTGCCAGCAGCTGGGGGGTAAGCTCCTACAATGAGCAGTTCTTC.

In regard to this clonotype: The conserved phenylalanine or tryptophan is not found at the CDR3 terminus, so this likely reflects a read error. V usage is TRBV12-3 or TRBV12-4 and J usage is TRBJ1-1; D gene unclear. The V end lost 3 bases, the J end lost 5 bases, and 7 bases lay between the germline ends. The CDR3 is made up of 12 amino acids. CDR3 sequence reads: CASSLQVTEAFL. The CDR3 DNA reads TGTGCCAGCAGTTTGCAGGTAACTGAAGCTTTCCTT.

This clonotype has more than one count but fewer than ten. The chain combines TRBV18 with TRBJ2-7; D is unclear. The V gene's germline CDR1 is KGHSH and CDR2 LQKENI. V lost 3 bases to trimming and J lost 4 bases, with 13 bases between them. The CDR3 has 14 residues. Written as DNA, the CDR3 is TGTGCCAGCTCACCTTCTGAGTCCTGGTACGAGCAGTACTTC. It codes for CASSPSESWYEQYF.

The chain uses TRBV19 and TRBJ1-5; 7 bases map to TRBD1. Looked up from germline, CDR1 is LNHDA and CDR2 is SQIVND (reference sequence). The CDR3 contains 16 residues. V lost 3 bases and J lost 4; bases outside the gene matches: 9. The CDR3 loop reads CASSIIGTGDNQPQHF. The CDR3 nucleotides are TGTGCCAGTAGTATTATAGGAACAGGGGATAATCAGCCCCAGCATTTT.

This clonotype was counted a few times. J is TRBJ2-1 and V is TRBV10-1, with a tentative D call TRBD2 (6 bases). The V gene lost 5 bases and the J gene lost 7 bases, with 15 bases spanning the gap. Germline V gene sequence: CDR1 WNHNN, CDR2 SYGVQD (reference sequence). The CDR3 is 14 residues long. In nucleotides, the CDR3 is TGCGCCAGCAGTCCTCCGGGAGTGGGTAATGAGCAGTTCTTC. Its protein product is CASSPPGVGNEQFF.

This clonotype was seen a handful of times. The V gene is TRBV11-2, the J gene TRBJ2-1; 7 bases match TRBD2. Germline assignment: CDR1 SGHAT and CDR2 FQNNGV. CDR3 size: 16 residues. With 5 bases clipped from V and 4 bases from J, the junction kept 11 bases outside the gene matches. Here the CDR3 reads CASSSRTRSYYNEQFF. The CDR3 DNA follows: TGTGCCAGCAGCAGCCGGACTAGATCCTATTACAATGAGCAGTTCTTC.